This T cell receptor (beta chain) was identified in a study of blood T cell repertoires in COVID-19. Turning to the study itself: T cells, B-cell-depleted T cells, or PBMCs supplied cDNA or gDNA.

Per germline, CDR1 MNHEY and CDR2 SMNVEV (reference sequence). Trimming left V 6 bases short and J 4 bases short, with 22 bases between. The CDR3 is 17 amino acids. Original processing methods: Reference gene primer amplification gave estimated nucleated cell counts. Clones were sequenced by immunoSEQ multiplex PCR, and TCRdb holds only the in-frame ones, with some missing. V, J and clone size are those of that table, while D and trimming were read from the DNA. The sample lists about 170,000 clones, roughly 84% occurring once. The genes are TRBV27 and TRBJ1-5; D possibly corresponds to TRBD1 (5 bases). This sequence originates from an elderly woman with active or convalescent COVID-19. The specimen was peripheral blood. Written as DNA, the CDR3 is TGTGCCAGCAGCCCCTTGGACACCCGCGGCCCGAATCAGCCCCAGCATTTT. Translation: CASSPLDTRGPNQPQHF.